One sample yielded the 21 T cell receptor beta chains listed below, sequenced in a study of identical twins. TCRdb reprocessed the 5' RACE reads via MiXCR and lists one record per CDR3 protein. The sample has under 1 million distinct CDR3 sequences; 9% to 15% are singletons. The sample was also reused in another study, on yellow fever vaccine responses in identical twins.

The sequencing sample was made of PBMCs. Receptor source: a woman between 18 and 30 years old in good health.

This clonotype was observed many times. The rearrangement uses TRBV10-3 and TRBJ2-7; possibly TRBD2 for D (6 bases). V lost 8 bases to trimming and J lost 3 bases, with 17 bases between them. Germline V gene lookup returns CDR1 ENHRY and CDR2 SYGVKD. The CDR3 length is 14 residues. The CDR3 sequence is CAIQQGGTVYEQYF. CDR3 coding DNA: TGTGCCATCCAGCAAGGAGGGACGGTCTACGAGCAGTACTTC.

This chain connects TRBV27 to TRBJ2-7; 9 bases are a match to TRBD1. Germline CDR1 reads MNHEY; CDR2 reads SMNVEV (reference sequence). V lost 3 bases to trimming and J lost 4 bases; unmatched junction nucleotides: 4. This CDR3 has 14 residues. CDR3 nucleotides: TGTGCCAGCAGTTTTGACAGGGGGATATACGAGCAGTACTTC. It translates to CASSFDRGIYEQYF.

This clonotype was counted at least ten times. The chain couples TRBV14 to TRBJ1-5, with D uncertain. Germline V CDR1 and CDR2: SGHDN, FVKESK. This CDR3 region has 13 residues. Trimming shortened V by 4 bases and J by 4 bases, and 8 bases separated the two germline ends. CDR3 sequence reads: CASSPGLNQPQHF. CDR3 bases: TGTGCCAGCAGCCCCGGTCTAAATCAGCCCCAGCATTTT.

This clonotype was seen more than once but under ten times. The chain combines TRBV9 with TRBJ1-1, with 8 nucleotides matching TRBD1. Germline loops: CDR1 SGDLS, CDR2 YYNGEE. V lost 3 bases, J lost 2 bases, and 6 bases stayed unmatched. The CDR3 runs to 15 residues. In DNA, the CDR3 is TGTGCCAGCAGCGCCCCCGGGACAGGCAACACTGAAGCTTTCTTT. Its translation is CASSAPGTGNTEAFF.

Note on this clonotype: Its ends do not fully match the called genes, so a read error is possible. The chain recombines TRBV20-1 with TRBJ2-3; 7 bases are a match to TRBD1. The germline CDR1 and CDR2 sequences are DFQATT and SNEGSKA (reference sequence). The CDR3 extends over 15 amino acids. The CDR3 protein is CSAREQGRGAETQYF. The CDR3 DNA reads TGCAGTGCTAGAGAACAGGGGCGAGGTGCAGAAACGCAGTATTTT.

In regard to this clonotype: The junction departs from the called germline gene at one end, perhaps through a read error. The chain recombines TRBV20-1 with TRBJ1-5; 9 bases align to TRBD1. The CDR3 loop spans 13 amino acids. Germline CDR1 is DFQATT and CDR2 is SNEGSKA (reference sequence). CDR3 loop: CSAKQGAVQRQHF. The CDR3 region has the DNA TGCAGTGCCAAACAGGGGGCGGTTCAGCGCCAGCATTTT.

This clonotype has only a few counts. CDR3 DNA: TGCAGTGCCAAACTAGCGACAGATACGCAGTATTTT. It translates to CSAKLATDTQYF. This chain joins TRBV20-1 and TRBJ2-3; 7 nucleotides agree with TRBD2. Germline V gene data show CDR1 as DFQATT and CDR2 as SNEGSKA (reference sequence). With V trimmed by 6 bases and J by 3 bases, 3 bases remained unmatched. The CDR3 has 12 amino acids.

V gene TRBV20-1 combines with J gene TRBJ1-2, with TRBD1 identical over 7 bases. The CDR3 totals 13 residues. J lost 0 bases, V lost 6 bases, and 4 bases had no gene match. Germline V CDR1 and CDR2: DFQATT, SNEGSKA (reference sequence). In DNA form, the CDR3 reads TGCAGTGCCGGAGGGACAGCTAACTATGGCTACACCTTC. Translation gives CSAGGTANYGYTF.

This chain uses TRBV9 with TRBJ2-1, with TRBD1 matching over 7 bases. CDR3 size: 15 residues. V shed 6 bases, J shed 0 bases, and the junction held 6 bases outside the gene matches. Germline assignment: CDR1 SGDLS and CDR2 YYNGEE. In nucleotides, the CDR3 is TGTGCCAGCAATCCCGGGACAGCCTCCTACAATGAGCAGTTCTTC. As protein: CASNPGTASYNEQFF.

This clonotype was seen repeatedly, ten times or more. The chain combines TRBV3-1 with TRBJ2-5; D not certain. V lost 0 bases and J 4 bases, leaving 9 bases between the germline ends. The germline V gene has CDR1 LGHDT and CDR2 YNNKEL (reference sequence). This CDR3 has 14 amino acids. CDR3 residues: CASSQDPGSETQYF. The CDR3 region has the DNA TGTGCCAGCAGCCAAGATCCCGGGTCAGAGACCCAGTACTTC.

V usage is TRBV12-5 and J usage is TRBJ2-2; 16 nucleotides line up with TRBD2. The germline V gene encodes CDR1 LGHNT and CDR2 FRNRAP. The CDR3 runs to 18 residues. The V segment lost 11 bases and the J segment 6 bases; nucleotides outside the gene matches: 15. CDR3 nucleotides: TGTGCTGCCGAAGGAGGGGGGACTAGCGGGAGGGTGGCCGGGGAGCTGTTTTTT. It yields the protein CAAEGGGTSGRVAGELFF.

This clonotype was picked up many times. In DNA form, the CDR3 reads TGCAGCGTTGGGGCCGGGACGTCGGACTATGGCTACACCTTC. Its translation: CSVGAGTSDYGYTF. The J gene is TRBJ1-2, the V gene TRBV29-1; a weak D match, TRBD1 (5 bases). This CDR3 is built from 14 residues. Trimming stripped 4 bases from V and 3 bases from J, with 15 bases between. Germline assignment: CDR1 SQVTM and CDR2 ANQGSEA.

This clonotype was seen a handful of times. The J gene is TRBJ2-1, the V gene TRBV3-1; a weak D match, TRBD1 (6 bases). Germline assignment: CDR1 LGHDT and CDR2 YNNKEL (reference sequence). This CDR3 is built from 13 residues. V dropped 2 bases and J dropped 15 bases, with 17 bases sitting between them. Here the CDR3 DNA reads TGTGCCAGCAGCCAATCTGGCGATAGGGGGTCGTTCTTC. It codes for CASSQSGDRGSFF.

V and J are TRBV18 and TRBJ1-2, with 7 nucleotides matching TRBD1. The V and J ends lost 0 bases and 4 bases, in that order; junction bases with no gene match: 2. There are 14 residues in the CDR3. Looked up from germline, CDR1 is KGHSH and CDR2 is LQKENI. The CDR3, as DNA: TGTGCCAGCTCACCACCGACAGGGAGCTATGGCTACACCTTC. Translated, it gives CASSPPTGSYGYTF.

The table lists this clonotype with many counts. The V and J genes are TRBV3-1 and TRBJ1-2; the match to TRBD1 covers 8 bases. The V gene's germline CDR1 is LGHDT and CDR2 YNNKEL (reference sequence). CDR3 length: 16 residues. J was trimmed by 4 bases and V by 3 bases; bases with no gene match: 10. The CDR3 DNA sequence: TGTGCCAGCAGCCAGGGAGGACAGGGAAGCTTCTATGGCTACACCTTC. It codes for CASSQGGQGSFYGYTF.

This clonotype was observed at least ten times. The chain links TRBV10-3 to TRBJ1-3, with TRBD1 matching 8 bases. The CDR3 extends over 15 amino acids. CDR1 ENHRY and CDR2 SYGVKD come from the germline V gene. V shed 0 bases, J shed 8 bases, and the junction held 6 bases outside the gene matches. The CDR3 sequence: CAISESEDRADTIYF. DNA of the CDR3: TGTGCCATCAGTGAGTCCGAGGACAGGGCTGACACCATATATTTT.

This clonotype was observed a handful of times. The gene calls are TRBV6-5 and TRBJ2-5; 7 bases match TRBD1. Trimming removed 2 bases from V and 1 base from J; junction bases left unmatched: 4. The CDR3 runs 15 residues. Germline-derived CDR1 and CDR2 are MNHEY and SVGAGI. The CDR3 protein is CASSYLRDSQETQYF. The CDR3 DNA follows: TGTGCCAGCAGTTACCTCCGGGACAGCCAAGAGACCCAGTACTTC.

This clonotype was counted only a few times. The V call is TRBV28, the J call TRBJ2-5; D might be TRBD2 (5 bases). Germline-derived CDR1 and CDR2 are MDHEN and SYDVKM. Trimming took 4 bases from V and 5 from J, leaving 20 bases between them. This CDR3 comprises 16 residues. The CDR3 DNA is TGTGCCAGCAGTTGGGCTGGAGGCGTGCCGGTGGAGACCCAGTACTTC. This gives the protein CASSWAGGVPVETQYF.

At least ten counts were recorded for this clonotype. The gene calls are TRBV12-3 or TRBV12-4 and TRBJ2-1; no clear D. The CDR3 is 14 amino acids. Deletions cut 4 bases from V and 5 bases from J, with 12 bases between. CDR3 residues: CASSSTATDNEQFF. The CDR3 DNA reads TGTGCCAGCAGTTCAACGGCGACCGACAATGAGCAGTTCTTC.

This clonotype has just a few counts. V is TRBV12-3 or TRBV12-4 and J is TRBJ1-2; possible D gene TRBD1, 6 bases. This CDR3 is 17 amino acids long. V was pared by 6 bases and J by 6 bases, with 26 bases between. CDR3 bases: TGTGCCAGCAGCAGCAGCCGTTCACAACAGGGCGTCCATGGCTACACCTTC. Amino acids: CASSSSRSQQGVHGYTF.

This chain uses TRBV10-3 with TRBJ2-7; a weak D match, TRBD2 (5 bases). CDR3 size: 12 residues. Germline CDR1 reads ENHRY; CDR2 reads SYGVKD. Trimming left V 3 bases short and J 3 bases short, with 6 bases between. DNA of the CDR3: TGTGCCATCAGTGAAGCGGTCTACGAGCAGTACTTC. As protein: CAISEAVYEQYF.